These 18 T cell receptor beta chains share one sample of origin, sequenced in a study of OX40 agonist ivuxolimab in advanced cancers. TCRdb's table, derived via immunoSEQ multiplex PCR, lists solely in-frame clones and lacks some. The sample records 65,000 to 75,000 clones, 88% being singletons. Sample: CD4+ or CD8+ T cells sorted from blood, taken in a trial of the OX40 agonist ivuxolimab. These receptors originate from an adult with an advanced solid tumor such as melanoma, head and neck, liver or kidney cancer.

This chain joins TRBV7-9 and TRBJ1-1, with TRBD1 matching over 9 bases. Germline V lookup: CDR1 SEHNR, CDR2 FQNEAQ (reference sequence). The CDR3 is 14 amino acids. The J segment lost 10 bases and the V segment lost 5 bases, leaving 11 bases of the junction unmatched. Here the CDR3 reads CASSGGTGRVGAFF. The CDR3 DNA sequence: TGTGCCAGCAGCGGGGGGACAGGGAGAGTCGGAGCTTTCTTT.

Here the CDR3 DNA reads TGTGCCAGCAGTGAATCTCGACAGGGGAGCACCGGGGAGCTGTTTTTT. As protein: CASSESRQGSTGELFF. The chain joins TRBV25-1 to TRBJ2-2; TRBD1 agrees at 8 bases. V lost 1 base to trimming and J lost 4 bases; unmatched junction nucleotides: 5. The CDR3 runs to 16 residues. Germline loops: CDR1 MGHDK, CDR2 SYGVNS. The full variable domain, rest sourced from reference TRBV25-1 and TRBJ2-2, is EADIYQTPRYLVIGTGKKITLECSQTMGHDKMYWYQQDPGMELHLIHYSYGVNSTEKGDLSSESTVSRIRTEHFPLTLESARPSHTSQYLCASSESRQGSTGELFFGEGSRLTVL.

The chain carries TRBV19 and TRBJ2-7; D possibly corresponds to TRBD2 (5 bases). Per the germline V gene, CDR1 is LNHDA and CDR2 is SQIVND (reference sequence). Trimming removed 0 bases at V and 2 bases at J, with 8 bases between. The CDR3 consists of 14 residues. Here the CDR3 reads CASSIDEGTYEQYF. In nucleotides, the CDR3 is TGTGCCAGTAGTATAGATGAGGGCACCTACGAGCAGTACTTC.

This sequence joins TRBV5-5 and TRBJ1-6; D gene ambiguous. Deletions cut 4 bases from V and 13 bases from J, with 15 bases between. CDR1 is SGHKS, CDR2 YYEKEE, per germline (reference sequence). The CDR3 consists of 13 residues. CDR3 in amino acids: CASSLVLFSPLHF. The CDR3 coding sequence is TGTGCCAGCAGCCTCGTGTTATTTAGCCCCCTCCACTTT.

About this clone itself: Its ends do not fully match the called genes, so a read error is possible. The gene calls are TRBV27 and TRBJ2-1, with D possibly matching TRBD2 (6 bases). CDR3 length: 14 amino acids. The germline gives CDR1 MNHEY, CDR2 SMNVEV (reference sequence). In DNA, the CDR3 is TGTGCCAGCCGACCCGGGACTTCCTTCAATGAGCAGTTCTTC. Translated, it gives CASRPGTSFNEQFF.

The chain links TRBV6-1 to TRBJ2-1, with 11 bases matching TRBD1. Trimming took 4 bases from V and 3 from J; bases not matched to a gene: 8. The CDR3 runs 17 residues. Germline values: CDR1 MNHNS, CDR2 SASEGT. The CDR3 loop is CASSVHTGTGGYNEQFF. CDR3 nucleotides: TGTGCCAGCAGTGTACATACCGGGACAGGGGGCTACAATGAGCAGTTCTTC.

The rearrangement joins TRBV19 to TRBJ2-2; no definite D call. The CDR3 extends over 16 amino acids. Germline V gene lookup returns CDR1 LNHDA and CDR2 SQIVND (reference sequence). V lost 3 bases and J 1 base, leaving 12 bases between the germline ends. CDR3 coding DNA: TGTGCCAGTAGTATGGGCCAGCGACGGAACACCGGGGAGCTGTTTTTT. Translation: CASSMGQRRNTGELFF.

The chain carries TRBV29-1 and TRBJ2-1, with 10 positions matching TRBD1. The CDR3 sequence is 14 residues long. From germline, CDR1 is SQVTM and CDR2 ANQGSEA. V dropped 4 bases and J dropped 10; count of bases not matched to a gene: 10. CDR3 in DNA: TGCAGCGTTGTTCGGGACAGGGGATCGGGGGAGCAGTTCTTC. It is translated as CSVVRDRGSGEQFF.

This chain connects TRBV6-1 to TRBJ2-1; no definite D call. Germline CDR1 and CDR2: MNHNS and SASEGT. This CDR3 has 16 amino acids. The V end was cut by 4 bases, the J end by 4 bases, with 17 bases between. The CDR3 region has the DNA TGTGCCAGCAGTGGATTCGGTTCAGATTCATACAATGAGCAGTTCTTC. It yields the protein CASSGFGSDSYNEQFF.

This chain links TRBV19 with TRBJ2-7, with 7 nucleotides matching TRBD2. The CDR3 has 15 residues. The V gene end was trimmed by 3 bases and the J gene end by 4 bases; junction bases not matched to a gene: 9. CDR1 and CDR2 (germline): LNHDA, SQIVND (reference sequence). The CDR3 region has the DNA TGTGCCAGTAGTATGGGGACTACATCTTTTTACGAGCAGTACTTC. Translated: CASSMGTTSFYEQYF.

The chain joins TRBV2 to TRBJ2-1; D perhaps matches TRBD1 (5 bases). Germline V gene lookup returns CDR1 SNHLY and CDR2 FYNNEI. Trimming pared 0 bases from V and 9 bases from J, leaving 6 bases between. This CDR3 is built from 12 residues. DNA of the CDR3: TGTGCCAGCAGTGAAGCAGGGGTTGAGCAGTTCTTC. Its protein product is CASSEAGVEQFF.

The V and J genes are TRBV7-9 and TRBJ1-2; possibly TRBD1 for D (5 bases). The CDR3 extends over 14 amino acids. V lost 2 bases and J 3 bases, leaving 10 bases between the germline ends. Germline CDR1 and CDR2: SEHNR and FQNEAQ (reference sequence). CDR3 DNA sequence: TGTGCCAGCAGCTTACAGGGAGGGCACTATGGCTACACCTTC. It specifies CASSLQGGHYGYTF. The whole variable domain, remainder taken from reference TRBV7-9 and TRBJ1-2, is DTGVSQNPRHKITKRGQNVTFRCDPISEHNRLYWYRQTLGQGPEFLTYFQNEAQLEKSRLLSDRFSAERPKGSFSTLEIQRTEQGDSAMYLCASSLQGGHYGYTFGSGTRLTVV.

V and J are TRBV6-6 and TRBJ2-1, with 8 bases that match TRBD2. Germline CDR1 and CDR2: MNHNY and SVGAGI (reference sequence). The CDR3 has 14 amino acids. V gave up 8 bases and J gave up 3 bases; unmatched junction bases: 6. The CDR3: CASRGGNSYNEQFF. CDR3 in DNA: TGTGCCAGCCGGGGGGGGAATAGCTACAATGAGCAGTTCTTC.

This clone is a singleton in its sample. CDR3 sequence reads: CASSGTGYEKLFF. As DNA, the CDR3 is TGTGCCAGCAGTGGGACAGGGTACGAAAAACTGTTTTTT. The chain is built from TRBV2 and TRBJ1-4; TRBD1 aligns across 8 bases. The V gene's germline CDR1 is SNHLY and CDR2 FYNNEI. The V and J ends lost 4 bases and 8 bases, in that order; junction bases with no gene match: 3. The CDR3 sequence is 13 residues long.

The V gene is TRBV7-9, the J gene TRBJ2-2; a possible D gene is TRBD2 (5 bases). This CDR3 region has 15 residues. The V and J ends lost 11 bases and 3 bases respectively, with 19 bases between them. In germline, CDR1 is SEHNR, CDR2 FQNEAQ (reference sequence). The CDR3 protein is CAEKLYSRDTGELFF. In nucleotides, the CDR3 is TGTGCCGAAAAACTTTACTCGCGGGACACCGGGGAGCTGTTTTTT.

Here the CDR3 DNA reads TGCGCCAGCAGCTTGGAAGGGGTCGGGGGCGAGCAGTACTTC. Translating gives CASSLEGVGGEQYF. This chain uses TRBV5-1 with TRBJ2-5; tentative D call: TRBD2 (6 bases). The end of the DNA is better explained by TRBJ2-7, so the J call may be wrong. The CDR3 loop spans 14 amino acids. Germline values: CDR1 SGHRS, CDR2 YFSETQ.

The DNA for the CDR3 is TGCGCCAGCAGCTTGGAGGGACTAGCGGGATTGAACACCGGGGAGCTGTTTTTT. Amino acid sequence: CASSLEGLAGLNTGELFF. The genes are TRBV5-1 and TRBJ2-2; 13 bases fit TRBD2. Germline assignment: CDR1 SGHRS and CDR2 YFSETQ. Germline trimming cut 0 bases from V and 1 base from J; bases unmatched to any gene: 3. The CDR3 spans 18 residues.

The chain recombines TRBV7-6 with TRBJ2-5; 8 bases are a match to TRBD2. Trimming removed 4 bases from V and 2 bases from J; junction bases left unmatched: 12. CDR1 SGHVS and CDR2 FNYEAQ come from the germline V gene. The CDR3 loop spans 17 amino acids. Here the CDR3 reads CASSSRGSGGKQETQYF. CDR3 bases: TGTGCCAGCAGCTCAAGGGGGTCGGGGGGGAAACAAGAGACCCAGTACTTC.